Below are 28 T cell receptor beta chains sequenced from a single sample in a study of PD-1 blockade in classical Hodgkin lymphoma. With no exception, relapse followed autologous stem cell transplantation in all patients, and brentuximab vedotin exposure varied. Out of thawed PBMCs, magnetic negative selection purified CD4+ T cells. Libraries were prepared by immunoSEQ multiplex PCR; TCRdb keeps only in-frame clonotypes and omits some of them. The sample has around 31,000 clones, about 85% seen once. The sample here was CD4+ T cells from blood, taken at baseline. Receptors were obtained from a human donor with classical Hodgkin lymphoma.

The V gene is TRBV11-3, the J gene TRBJ2-3, with D possibly being TRBD2 (5 bases). Trimming took off 2 bases at V and 4 bases at J, with 10 bases between the two ends. The CDR3 covers 14 residues. From germline, CDR1 is SGHNT and CDR2 YENEEA. The CDR3 DNA reads as TGTGCCAGCAGCTTACAAGGGAGCTCAGATACGCAGTATTTT. Amino acids: CASSLQGSSDTQYF.

The chain is built from TRBV28 and TRBJ2-1, with a weak D call TRBD1 (6 bases). CDR3 length equals 16 residues. Looked up from germline, CDR1 is MDHEN and CDR2 is SYDVKM. V lost 4 bases and J 1 base, leaving 14 bases between the germline ends. Here the CDR3 reads CASSSPAGDSYNEQFF. In nucleotides, the CDR3 is TGTGCCAGCAGTTCCCCAGCAGGGGATTCCTACAATGAGCAGTTCTTC.

The chain is built from TRBV5-1 and TRBJ2-4; 13 bases align to TRBD2. The CDR3 is made up of 17 amino acids. From germline, CDR1 is SGHRS and CDR2 YFSETQ. Losses at the gene ends were 4 bases for V and 7 bases for J; bases not matched to a gene: 11. The CDR3 loop reads CASSRGLAGVNGNIQYF. The CDR3 DNA is TGCGCCAGCAGCCGAGGACTAGCGGGAGTAAACGGGAACATTCAGTACTTC.

The chain couples TRBV18 to TRBJ2-3, with TRBD1 matching 8 bases. Per germline, CDR1 KGHSH and CDR2 LQKENI. The trim removed 8 bases at V and 3 bases at J, leaving 4 bases unmatched. The CDR3 is 13 amino acids. CDR3 coding DNA: TGTGCCAGCCACGGACAGGGAACAGATACGCAGTATTTT. Its protein product is CASHGQGTDTQYF.

This clone was found a few times. This chain links TRBV2 with TRBJ2-7; 7 positions agree with TRBD2. The CDR3 length is 13 residues. V lost 8 bases and J lost 2; bases outside the gene matches: 6. CDR1 and CDR2 (germline): SNHLY, FYNNEI. The CDR3 reads CASVPGTTYEQYF. The CDR3 DNA follows: TGTGCCAGCGTACCCGGGACTACCTACGAGCAGTACTTC. The entire variable domain, with the rest obtained from reference TRBV2 and TRBJ2-7, is as follows: EPEVTQTPSHQVTQMGQEVILRCVPISNHLYFYWYRQILGQKVEFLVSFYNNEISEKSEIFDDQFSVERPDGSNFTLKIRSTKLEDSAMYFCASVPGTTYEQYFGPGTRLTVT.

The V gene is TRBV6-5, the J gene TRBJ2-3, with TRBD2 matching 8 bases. Germline CDR1 is MNHEY and CDR2 is SVGAGI. The trim removed 0 bases at V and 5 bases at J, leaving 7 bases unmatched. CDR3 size: 16 residues. CDR3 sequence (DNA): TGTGCCAGCAGTTACTCGAGTAGCGGGATAATAGATACGCAGTATTTT. Its translation: CASSYSSSGIIDTQYF.

The V call is TRBV6-1, the J call TRBJ2-1, with 9 bases fitting TRBD2. Germline CDR1 MNHNS, CDR2 SASEGT. V was clipped by 2 bases and J by 1 base; unmatched bases: 0. The CDR3 is 15 amino acids. The DNA of the CDR3 is TGTGCCAGCAGTGAACTAGCGGGATCCTACAATGAGCAGTTCTTC. Protein product: CASSELAGSYNEQFF.

V and J are TRBV6-5 and TRBJ1-1; perhaps TRBD1 as D (5 bases). The CDR3 totals 13 residues. The V end lost 0 bases, the J end lost 7 bases, and 9 bases lay between the germline ends. Germline CDR1 MNHEY, CDR2 SVGAGI. CDR3 DNA: TGTGCCAGCAGTTACTCGAATGGGGGTGAAGCTTTCTTT. This sequence encodes CASSYSNGGEAFF.

The genes are TRBV7-2 and TRBJ2-3; 7 bases fit TRBD1. Germline V gene data show CDR1 as SGHTA and CDR2 as FQGNSA. Trimming removed 0 bases from V and 3 bases from J; junction bases left unmatched: 6. CDR3 length: 16 amino acids. The CDR3 region is CASSLASPRGTDTQYF. The CDR3 region has the DNA TGTGCCAGCAGCTTAGCTTCGCCCAGGGGGACAGATACGCAGTATTTT. Looking up the rest from reference TRBV7-2 and TRBJ2-3 gives the full variable domain: GAGVSQSPSNKVTEKGKDVELRCDPISGHTALYWYRQSLGQGLEFLIYFQGNSAPDKSGLPSDRFSAERTGGSVSTLTIQRTQQEDSAVYLCASSLASPRGTDTQYFGPGTRLTVL.

This rearrangement joins TRBV7-9 to TRBJ1-2, with D perhaps matching TRBD1 (6 bases). Germline CDR1 reads SEHNR; CDR2 reads FQNEAQ (reference sequence). V was trimmed by 6 bases and J by 4 bases, leaving 18 bases between them. There are 15 residues in the CDR3. The CDR3 reads CASSSDRDTPYGYTF. CDR3 nucleotides: TGTGCCAGCAGTTCAGACCGGGACACTCCCTATGGCTACACCTTC.

This rearrangement joins TRBV19 to TRBJ1-5; D gene unclear. The germline V and J ends were trimmed by 5 bases and 7 bases, with 9 bases remaining between them. In germline, CDR1 is LNHDA, CDR2 SQIVND (reference sequence). This CDR3 has 12 residues. Written as DNA, the CDR3 is TGTGCCAGTAGTTGGTTGGGCCAGCCCCAGCATTTT. Protein product: CASSWLGQPQHF. The variable domain in full, with the rest retrieved from reference TRBV19 and TRBJ1-5, is DGGITQSPKYLFRKEGQNVTLSCEQNLNHDAMYWYRQDPGQGLRLIYYSQIVNDFQKGDIAEGYSVSREKKESFPLTVTSAQKNPTAFYLCASSWLGQPQHFGDGTRLSIL.

The chain links TRBV28 to TRBJ2-1; 7 bases are a match to TRBD1. The CDR3 runs to 15 residues. Germline lookup yields CDR1 MDHEN and CDR2 SYDVKM. V lost 6 bases and J lost 4; bases outside the gene matches: 9. CDR3 in DNA: TGTGCCAGCAGGCCCGGACAGGCGGGTTACAATGAGCAGTTCTTC. The encoded protein is CASRPGQAGYNEQFF. Full variable domain (remainder filled in from reference TRBV28 and TRBJ2-1): DVKVTQSSRYLVKRTGEKVFLECVQDMDHENMFWYRQDPGLGLRLIYFSYDVKMKEKGDIPEGYSVSREKKERFSLILESASTNQTSMYLCASRPGQAGYNEQFFGPGTRLTVL.

J is TRBJ2-1 and V is TRBV18; 15 positions agree with TRBD2. Germline trimming cut 3 bases from V and 1 base from J; bases unmatched to any gene: 4. Germline CDR1 and CDR2: KGHSH and LQKENI. CDR3 length equals 18 residues. CDR3 sequence: CASSPLGTSGRSYNEQFF. DNA of the CDR3: TGTGCCAGCTCACCTCTTGGGACTAGCGGGAGGTCCTACAATGAGCAGTTCTTC.

This clone has only a few counts. V and J are TRBV19 and TRBJ2-2; 9 nucleotides line up with TRBD1. V was clipped by 8 bases and J by 4 bases; unmatched bases: 8. Germline CDR1 and CDR2: LNHDA and SQIVND (reference sequence). This CDR3 comprises 15 residues. The DNA for the CDR3 is TGTGCCAGTGAAGGGAGGGGACAGGGCACCGGGGAGCTGTTTTTT. Its protein is CASEGRGQGTGELFF.

The J gene is TRBJ1-2, the V gene TRBV29-1, with D unclear. The CDR3 is 14 residues long. Germline CDR1 SQVTM, CDR2 ANQGSEA. V was pared by 3 bases and J by 4 bases, with 15 bases between. The chain's CDR3 is CSVDSGVGGYGYTF. The CDR3 DNA reads as TGCAGCGTTGACAGCGGAGTCGGTGGCTATGGCTACACCTTC.

The chain uses TRBV5-5 and TRBJ1-3, with TRBD1 matching 12 bases. From germline, CDR1 is SGHKS and CDR2 YYEKEE (reference sequence). Unmatched junction bases numbered 2, after V lost 0 bases and J lost 4 bases. The CDR3 spans 16 residues. CDR3 residues: CASSLAGQGAGNTIYF. CDR3 DNA sequence: TGTGCCAGCAGCTTGGCGGGACAGGGGGCGGGAAACACCATATATTTT.

V is TRBV25-1 and J is TRBJ2-1, with a tentative D call TRBD2 (5 bases). The CDR3 runs to 12 residues. CDR1 is MGHDK and CDR2 is SYGVNS in the germline V gene. The germline V and J ends were trimmed by 8 bases and 3 bases, with 8 bases remaining between them. CDR3 nucleotide sequence: TGTGCCAGCCTCGACTACTACAATGAGCAGTTCTTC. This sequence encodes CASLDYYNEQFF. The variable domain in full, with the rest retrieved from reference TRBV25-1 and TRBJ2-1, is EADIYQTPRYLVIGTGKKITLECSQTMGHDKMYWYQQDPGMELHLIHYSYGVNSTEKGDLSSESTVSRIRTEHFPLTLESARPSHTSQYLCASLDYYNEQFFGPGTRLTVL.

V gene TRBV6-5 combines with J gene TRBJ2-5; D might be TRBD2 (5 bases). The length of the CDR3 is 15 residues. V dropped 2 bases and J dropped 4 bases, with 14 bases sitting between them. In germline, CDR1 is MNHEY, CDR2 SVGAGI. CDR3 in DNA: TGTGCCAGCAGTTACCAAAGACACGGGATAGAGACCCAGTACTTC. It yields the protein CASSYQRHGIETQYF.

The chain joins TRBV9 to TRBJ2-5; TRBD2 might be the D (6 bases). With 4 bases removed from V and 5 bases from J, the gap between germline ends came to 18 bases. The V gene's germline CDR1 is SGDLS and CDR2 YYNGEE. The CDR3 extends over 15 amino acids. In DNA, the CDR3 is TGTGCCAGCAGCACCTTGTCCGGGAGCGGGGAGACCCAGTACTTC. Translated: CASSTLSGSGETQYF.

The chain is built from TRBV30 and TRBJ2-2; TRBD2 aligns across 11 bases. In germline, CDR1 is GTSNPN, CDR2 SVGIG (reference sequence). V was pared by 2 bases and J by 4 bases, with 6 bases of the junction left unmatched. The CDR3 is 16 amino acids. The CDR3 DNA sequence: TGTGCCTGGAGTTCTGTCCTAGCGGGAGGCACCGGGGAGCTGTTTTTT. The encoded protein is CAWSSVLAGGTGELFF.

The CDR3 DNA follows: TGTGCCACCCAGGTGGCCGTTTTCTCCTACGAGCAGTACTTC. It codes for CATQVAVFSYEQYF. V and J are TRBV6-1 and TRBJ2-7; D unclear. Germline CDR1 is MNHNS and CDR2 is SASEGT. V was clipped by 10 bases and J by 0 bases, with 16 bases between them. The CDR3 loop spans 14 amino acids.

This clone showed up just once. The chain joins TRBV5-5 to TRBJ1-2; D is possibly TRBD1 (5 bases). Trimming shortened V by 1 base and J by 0 bases, and 10 bases separated the two germline ends. Per the germline V gene, CDR1 is SGHKS and CDR2 is YYEKEE (reference sequence). The CDR3 length is 15 residues. CDR3 DNA sequence: TGTGCCAGCAGCTTGTCAGGGTTCTCTAACTATGGCTACACCTTC. Its translation is CASSLSGFSNYGYTF.

The chain couples TRBV7-2 to TRBJ2-7; D may be TRBD1 or TRBD2 (7 bases each). The CDR3 loop spans 15 amino acids. In germline, CDR1 is SGHTA, CDR2 FQGNSA. V dropped 5 bases and J dropped 7 bases, with 21 bases sitting between them. As DNA, the CDR3 is TGTGCCAGCAGCCTCCAGGGGGGAGGGCCGCGAGAGCAGTACTTC. This translates into CASSLQGGGPREQYF.

The chain uses TRBV19 and TRBJ1-1; 11 positions agree with TRBD1. V dropped 5 bases and J dropped 1; count of bases not matched to a gene: 6. This CDR3 comprises 16 residues. CDR1 and CDR2 from the germline V gene are LNHDA and SQIVND (reference sequence). This CDR3 is CASSSAGTGGNTEAFF. The CDR3 DNA reads as TGTGCCAGTAGTTCGGCCGGGACAGGGGGGAACACTGAAGCTTTCTTT.

V usage is TRBV2 and J usage is TRBJ1-2, with 9 bases identical to TRBD1. The V gene end was trimmed by 6 bases and the J gene end by 3 bases; junction bases not matched to a gene: 5. The CDR3 has 14 amino acids. Germline V gene data show CDR1 as SNHLY and CDR2 as FYNNEI. CDR3 sequence (DNA): TGTGCCAGCAGCACACAGGGGGCGGACTATGGCTACACCTTC. As protein: CASSTQGADYGYTF.

The chain employs TRBV2 and TRBJ2-1; tentative D call: TRBD2 (5 bases). CDR1 SNHLY and CDR2 FYNNEI come from the germline V gene. V was trimmed by 7 bases and J by 8 bases, leaving 18 bases between them. The CDR3 is 14 residues long. CDR3 in amino acids: CASKSALMEDEQFF. In nucleotides, the CDR3 is TGTGCCAGCAAGAGCGCCTTAATGGAGGATGAGCAGTTCTTC.

This chain links TRBV18 with TRBJ1-5; TRBD1 matches 7 bases. With V trimmed by 6 bases and J by 1 base, 0 bases remained unmatched. CDR1 and CDR2 from the germline V gene are KGHSH and LQKENI. This CDR3 spans 13 amino acids. The DNA for the CDR3 is TGTGCCAGCTCGGGACAGAGCAATCAGCCCCAGCATTTT. As protein: CASSGQSNQPQHF.

The chain is built from TRBV14 and TRBJ2-7; no clear D. The CDR3 has 12 residues. From germline, CDR1 is SGHDN and CDR2 FVKESK. V lost 5 bases, J lost 3 bases, and 8 bases lay in between. DNA for the CDR3: TGTGCCAGCAGCGCCCGATTCTACGAGCAGTACTTC. Translated: CASSARFYEQYF.